A single sample gave rise to the 27 T cell receptor beta chains below, sequenced in a study of glioma-infiltrating T cells. TCR alpha and beta CDR3 regions were amplified from RNA using iRepertoire nested multiplex PCR. MiXCR, applied by TCRdb to the multiplex PCR reads, yields one record per CDR3 protein. The table includes around 20,000 distinct CDR3 sequences, just under 25% detected once. The material sequenced was glioma tissue, nonneoplastic brain tissue, or PBMCs (not recorded which). These receptor sequences come from a human donor with low-grade glioma or glioblastoma, undergoing nonglioma brain surgery, or in good health (not recorded which).

There are many counts of this clonotype. V gene TRBV6-1 combines with J gene TRBJ2-3, with D uncertain. The CDR3 is 17 residues long. CDR1 is MNHNS, CDR2 SASEGT, per germline. Trimming removed 5 bases at V and 0 bases at J, with 18 bases between. Here the CDR3 reads CASSSFGNTPSTDTQYF. CDR3 nucleotide sequence: TGTGCCAGCAGTTCCTTCGGAAACACCCCCAGCACAGATACGCAGTATTTT.

There are a few counts of this clonotype. The chain recombines TRBV12-3 or TRBV12-4 with TRBJ2-5, with D tentatively TRBD1 or TRBD2 (6 bases each). This CDR3 comprises 17 residues. Trimming shortened V by 4 bases and J by 0 bases, and 18 bases separated the two germline ends. This CDR3 is CASSSLGGPADQETQYF. CDR3 DNA: TGTGCCAGCAGTTCCTTGGGGGGCCCGGCTGACCAAGAGACCCAGTACTTC.

The genes are TRBV12-3 or TRBV12-4 and TRBJ1-2; D remains ambiguous. This CDR3 is 11 amino acids long. V was shortened by 3 bases and J by 8 bases, with 7 bases between the two germline ends. The CDR3 DNA reads as TGTGCCAGCAGTTTCGGGAGGGGCTACACCTTC. Protein: CASSFGRGYTF.

With regard to this clonotype: The germline gene is not matched at one end of the junction; a read error may be the cause. The chain joins TRBV24-1 to TRBJ2-1, with a tentative D call TRBD2 (6 bases). Germline loops: CDR1 KGHDR, CDR2 SFDVKD. The CDR3 consists of 13 residues. Written as DNA, the CDR3 is TGTGCCACGTGTGGGGACTCCTACAATGAGCAGTCCTTC. This translates into CATCGDSYNEQSF.

This chain connects TRBV29-1 to TRBJ1-2, with 7 bases identical to TRBD1. Germline-derived CDR1 and CDR2 are SQVTM and ANQGSEA. The CDR3 runs 11 residues. V shed 3 bases, J shed 6 bases, and the junction held 1 base outside the gene matches. This CDR3 is CSVETGNGYTF. Written as DNA, the CDR3 is TGCAGCGTTGAGACAGGGAATGGCTACACCTTC.

This clonotype has ten or more counts. The chain recombines TRBV7-9 with TRBJ2-7, with TRBD2 matching over 10 bases. V shed 7 bases, J shed 3 bases, and the junction held 6 bases outside the gene matches. The CDR3 extends over 14 amino acids. Per the germline V gene, CDR1 is SEHNR and CDR2 is FQNEAQ (reference sequence). The CDR3 DNA sequence: TGTGCCAGCACAGGACTAGCGGACATCTACGAGCAGTACTTC. Its protein product is CASTGLADIYEQYF.

This clonotype was counted many times. This chain connects TRBV7-2 to TRBJ2-1, with 10 bases lining up with TRBD2. The germline CDR1 and CDR2 sequences are SGHTA and FQGNSA. The CDR3 length is 14 residues. Trimming removed 3 bases from V and 5 bases from J; junction bases left unmatched: 1. CDR3 protein: CASSFGLADNEQFF. The CDR3 nucleotides are TGTGCCAGCAGCTTCGGACTAGCGGACAATGAGCAGTTCTTC.

This clonotype was seen at least ten times. This rearrangement joins TRBV7-2 to TRBJ1-1; weak D call: TRBD1 (5 bases). V dropped 5 bases and J dropped 0 bases, with 13 bases sitting between them. Per the germline V gene, CDR1 is SGHTA and CDR2 is FQGNSA. The CDR3 extends over 15 amino acids. The CDR3 DNA sequence: TGTGCCAGCAGCCTGACGGGACCGCTGAACACTGAAGCTTTCTTT. Its translation: CASSLTGPLNTEAFF.

This clonotype has a count of ten or more. The chain employs TRBV28 and TRBJ2-3, with D possibly being TRBD1 (6 bases). Between the trimmed V and J ends, which lost 3 bases and 6 bases, there was a span of 16 bases. The CDR3 consists of 15 residues. From germline, CDR1 is MDHEN and CDR2 SYDVKM. The CDR3 protein is CASSFGGRGDDTQYF. The CDR3 region has the DNA TGTGCCAGCAGTTTTGGCGGCAGGGGAGACGATACGCAGTATTTT.

This clonotype was seen repeatedly, ten times or more. The J gene is TRBJ1-6, the V gene TRBV20-1; no clear D gene. The germline V gene encodes CDR1 DFQATT and CDR2 SNEGSKA (reference sequence). The CDR3 is 13 amino acids. Trimming took 2 bases from V and 10 from J, leaving 12 bases between them. The DNA of the CDR3 is TGCAGTGCTAGAACAAACGCGGGCTCACCCCTCCACTTT. Translated: CSARTNAGSPLHF.

CDR3 coding DNA: TGTGCCAGCAGCGCCTCAGTACCAGATACGCAGTATTTT. Protein sequence: CASSASVPDTQYF. This chain joins TRBV9 and TRBJ2-3; D is undetermined. This CDR3 comprises 13 residues. V lost 3 bases and J lost 4, with 9 bases in between. The V gene's germline CDR1 is SGDLS and CDR2 YYNGEE.

A note on this clonotype: A much more abundant neighbour one base away suggests this may be a read error. This rearrangement joins TRBV20-1 to TRBJ2-5; TRBD2 might be the D (5 bases). CDR3 size: 14 residues. Per the germline V gene, CDR1 is DFQATT and CDR2 is SNEGSKA (reference sequence). Trimming cost V 1 base and J 2 bases, with 11 bases left between them. The CDR3 bases are TGCAGTGCTAGAGTAAGCGGCCTACAAGAGACCCAGTACTTC. Amino acids: CSARVSGLQETQYF.

This clonotype was recorded many times. V gene TRBV15 combines with J gene TRBJ1-6; D gene ambiguous. The CDR3 spans 13 residues. V dropped 3 bases and J dropped 15 bases, with 15 bases sitting between them. The germline V gene encodes CDR1 LNHNV and CDR2 YYDKDF (reference sequence). CDR3 nucleotide sequence: TGTGCCACCAGCAGTATCCCCTCGTTAAACCTCCACTTT. Amino acids: CATSSIPSLNLHF.

This clonotype was found many times. The chain joins TRBV6-1 to TRBJ1-3; D may be TRBD1 (5 bases). Trimming took 5 bases from V and 4 from J, leaving 9 bases between them. The CDR3 has 13 residues. Per the germline V gene, CDR1 is MNHNS and CDR2 is SASEGT. In DNA form, the CDR3 reads TGTGCCAGCAGTCCGGGGGAAGGAAACACCATATATTTT. It translates to CASSPGEGNTIYF.

This clonotype was counted ten times or more. The V call is TRBV20-1, the J call TRBJ1-2; weak D call: TRBD1 (5 bases). The germline V gene encodes CDR1 DFQATT and CDR2 SNEGSKA (reference sequence). The CDR3 loop spans 13 amino acids. CDR3 in DNA: TGCATCCTACCGCGGGGGGAGTCGGATGACTACACCTTC. Amino acid sequence: CILPRGESDDYTF.

By sample fraction, this clonotype is medium-sized. V and J are TRBV6-1 and TRBJ2-5; TRBD1 matches 10 bases. The CDR3 extends over 15 amino acids. Trimming took 5 bases from V and 5 from J; bases not matched to a gene: 8. Per germline, CDR1 MNHNS and CDR2 SASEGT. CDR3 sequence reads: CASSHRDRGWETQYF. The CDR3 region has the DNA TGTGCCAGCAGTCATCGGGACAGGGGCTGGGAGACCCAGTACTTC.

A word on this clonotype: This may be a read error, as it is one base from a much larger clone. The chain couples TRBV20-1 to TRBJ2-7; D perhaps matches TRBD2 (7 bases). The CDR3 sequence is 15 residues long. Trimming took off 6 bases at V and 2 bases at J, with 20 bases between the two ends. Germline V lookup: CDR1 DFQATT, CDR2 SNEGSKA (reference sequence). The CDR3 nucleotides read TGCAGTGCCCTCAGTGGCGAGGGGGGGACCTACGAGCAGTACTTC. This codes for CSALSGEGGTYEQYF.

In its sample, this clonotype was seen many times. The chain uses TRBV7-2 and TRBJ2-5, with D possibly being TRBD1 (5 bases). The CDR3 has 15 amino acids. The V gene lost 5 bases and the J gene lost 4 bases, with 17 bases spanning the gap. Per the germline V gene, CDR1 is SGHTA and CDR2 is FQGNSA. The CDR3 sequence is CASSQWAARGETQYF. The CDR3, as DNA: TGTGCCAGCAGCCAGTGGGCCGCAAGGGGAGAGACCCAGTACTTC.

V gene TRBV12-3 or TRBV12-4 combines with J gene TRBJ1-6; a weak D match, TRBD1 (5 bases). Trimming removed 3 bases from V and 6 bases from J, with 18 bases in between. This CDR3 has 17 amino acids. In DNA, the CDR3 is TGTGCCAGCAGTTTGAGGGGATGGGAGTTACCTAATTCACCCCTCCACTTT. Translation: CASSLRGWELPNSPLHF.

By sample share, this clonotype is medium-sized. The V call is TRBV20-1, the J call TRBJ2-1, with 9 bases that match TRBD1. The CDR3 sequence is 15 residues long. Germline loops: CDR1 DFQATT, CDR2 SNEGSKA (reference sequence). V lost 4 bases, J lost 8 bases, and 12 bases stayed unmatched. The CDR3 DNA reads as TGCAGTGCTAATCACGCCGGGACAGGGCGCGATGAGCAGTTCTTC. Translating it yields CSANHAGTGRDEQFF.

This sequence joins TRBV9 and TRBJ1-3, with D unclear. With 4 bases removed from V and 0 bases from J, the gap between germline ends came to 8 bases. Germline V gene sequence: CDR1 SGDLS, CDR2 YYNGEE. This CDR3 comprises 14 residues. The CDR3 DNA follows: TGTGCCAGCAGCCGAATAACCTCTGGAAACACCATATATTTT. As protein: CASSRITSGNTIYF.

This clonotype has a count of ten or more. The genes are TRBV28 and TRBJ2-5; D possibly corresponds to TRBD2 (7 bases). This CDR3 region has 15 residues. V lost 7 bases and J lost 1, with 16 bases in between. Germline CDR1 MDHEN, CDR2 SYDVKM. This CDR3 is CASIQGGGGQETQYF. In DNA, the CDR3 is TGTGCCAGCATTCAAGGGGGGGGCGGCCAAGAGACCCAGTACTTC.

This clonotype appeared a few times. The chain is built from TRBV6-6 and TRBJ1-5, with TRBD1 as a possible D gene (6 bases). The CDR3 covers 15 residues. In germline, CDR1 is MNHNY, CDR2 SVGAGI (reference sequence). The germline V and J ends were trimmed by 2 bases and 6 bases, with 14 bases remaining between them. Written as DNA, the CDR3 is TGTGCCAGCAGTTACACTACAGGGTCTGGTCAGCCCCAGCATTTT. This encodes CASSYTTGSGQPQHF.

CDR3 amino acids: CASQRQGFNTEAFF. As DNA, the CDR3 is TGTGCCAGCCAACGACAGGGTTTTAACACTGAAGCTTTCTTT. V gene TRBV19 combines with J gene TRBJ1-1; 7 positions match TRBD1. The CDR3 runs to 14 residues. Trimming at V came to 9 bases and at J to 2 bases, leaving 9 bases not matched to a gene. From germline, CDR1 is LNHDA and CDR2 SQIVND (reference sequence).

Many counts were recorded for this clonotype. The chain combines TRBV2 with TRBJ2-3; D unresolved. CDR3 length: 13 residues. Per germline, CDR1 SNHLY and CDR2 FYNNEI. The germline V and J ends were trimmed by 4 bases and 4 bases, with 9 bases remaining between them. CDR3 coding DNA: TGTGCCAGCAGTGTAGACGTGGCAGATACGCAGTATTTT. Translated, it gives CASSVDVADTQYF. Combining the CDR3 with reference TRBV2 and TRBJ2-3 gives the whole variable domain EPEVTQTPSHQVTQMGQEVILRCVPISNHLYFYWYRQILGQKVEFLVSFYNNEISEKSEIFDDQFSVERPDGSNFTLKIRSTKLEDSAMYFCASSVDVADTQYFGPGTRLTVL.

There are many counts of this clonotype. The chain joins TRBV6-2 or TRBV6-3 to TRBJ2-7, with 12 bases lining up with TRBD1. The CDR3 contains 14 residues. CDR1 and CDR2 (germline): MNHEY, SVGEGT. V lost 11 bases, J lost 7 bases, and 12 bases stayed unmatched. In DNA form, the CDR3 reads TGTGCCTCCCAGGGGACAGGGGGCTCGGGGGAGCAGTACTTC. The encoded protein is CASQGTGGSGEQYF.

This clonotype qualifies as medium-sized. The V call is TRBV6-2 or TRBV6-3, the J call TRBJ2-1; perhaps TRBD2 as D (6 bases). The CDR3 extends over 15 amino acids. Trimming took off 2 bases at V and 9 bases at J, with 17 bases between the two ends. Per the germline V gene, CDR1 is MNHEY and CDR2 is SVGEGT. The CDR3 bases are TGTGCCAGCAGTTACCCGGGACTGCCTTTGGGTGAGCAGTTCTTC. The encoded protein is CASSYPGLPLGEQFF.